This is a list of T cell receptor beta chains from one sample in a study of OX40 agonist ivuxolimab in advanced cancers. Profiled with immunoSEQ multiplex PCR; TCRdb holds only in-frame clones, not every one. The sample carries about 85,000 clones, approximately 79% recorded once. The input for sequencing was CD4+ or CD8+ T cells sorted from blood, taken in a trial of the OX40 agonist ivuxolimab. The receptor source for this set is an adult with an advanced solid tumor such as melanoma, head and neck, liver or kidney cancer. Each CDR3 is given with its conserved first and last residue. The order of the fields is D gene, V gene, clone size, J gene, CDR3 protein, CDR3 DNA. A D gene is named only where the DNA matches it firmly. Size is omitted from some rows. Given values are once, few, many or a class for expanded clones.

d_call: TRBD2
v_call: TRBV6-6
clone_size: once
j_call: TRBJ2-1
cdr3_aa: CASSSTGTSGYNEQFF
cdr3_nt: TGTGCCAGCAGTTCCACCGGGACTAGCGGCTACAATGAGCAGTTCTTC

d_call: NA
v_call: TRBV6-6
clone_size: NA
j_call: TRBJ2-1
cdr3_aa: CASSYPGSSYNEQFF
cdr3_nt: TGTGCCAGCAGTTACCCCGGTAGCTCCTACAATGAGCAGTTCTTC

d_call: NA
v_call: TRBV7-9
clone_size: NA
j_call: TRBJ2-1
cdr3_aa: CASSRQGGRLDEQFF
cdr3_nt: TGTGCCAGCAGTCGCCAAGGGGGGCGACTAGATGAGCAGTTCTTC

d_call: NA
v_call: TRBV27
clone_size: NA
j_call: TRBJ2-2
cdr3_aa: CASRLTDLTTGELFF
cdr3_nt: TGTGCCAGCAGATTAACCGACCTCACCACCGGGGAGCTGTTTTTT

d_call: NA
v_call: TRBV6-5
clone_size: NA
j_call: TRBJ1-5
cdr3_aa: CASSYSGGTQPQHF
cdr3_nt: TGTGCCAGCAGTTACTCAGGTGGGACTCAGCCCCAGCATTTT

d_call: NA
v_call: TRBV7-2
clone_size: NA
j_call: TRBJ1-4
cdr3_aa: CASSLVRSTNEKLFF
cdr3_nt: TGTGCCAGCAGCTTAGTACGTAGTACAAATGAAAAACTGTTTTTT

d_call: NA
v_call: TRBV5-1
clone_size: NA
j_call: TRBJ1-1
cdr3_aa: CASMQGMGTEAFF
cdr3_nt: TGCGCCAGCATGCAGGGGATGGGCACTGAAGCTTTCTTT

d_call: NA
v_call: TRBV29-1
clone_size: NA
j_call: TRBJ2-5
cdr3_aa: CSVDPGTDPQETQYF
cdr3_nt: TGCAGCGTTGACCCCGGGACGGATCCCCAGGAGACCCAGTACTTC

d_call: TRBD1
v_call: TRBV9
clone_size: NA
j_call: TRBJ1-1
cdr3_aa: CASSNLRGRSTEAFF
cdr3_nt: TGTGCCAGCAGCAACCTCAGGGGGCGGTCCACTGAAGCTTTCTTT

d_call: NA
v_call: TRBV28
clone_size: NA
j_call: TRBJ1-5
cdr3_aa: CASKMGNQPQHF
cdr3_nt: TGTGCCAGCAAGATGGGAAATCAGCCCCAGCATTTT

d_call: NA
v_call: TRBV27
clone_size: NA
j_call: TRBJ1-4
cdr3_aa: CASSLWGGTTNEKLFF
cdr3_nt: TGTGCCAGCAGTTTATGGGGGGGCACAACTAATGAAAAACTGTTTTTT

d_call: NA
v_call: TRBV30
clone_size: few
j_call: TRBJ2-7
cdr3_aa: CAWSAGGRYEQYF
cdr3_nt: TGTGCCTGGAGTGCCGGGGGCCGCTACGAGCAGTACTTC

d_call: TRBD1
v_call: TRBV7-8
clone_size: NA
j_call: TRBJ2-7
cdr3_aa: CASSLGTGGLSYEQYF
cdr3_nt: TGTGCCAGCAGTTTAGGTACAGGGGGCCTCTCCTACGAGCAGTACTTC

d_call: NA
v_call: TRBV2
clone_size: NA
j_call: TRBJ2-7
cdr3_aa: CASSEGAGAYEQYF
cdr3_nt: TGTGCCAGCAGTGAGGGCGCGGGTGCCTACGAGCAGTACTTC

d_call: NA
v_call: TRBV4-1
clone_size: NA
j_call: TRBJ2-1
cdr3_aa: CASRLEPTRIGYNEQFF
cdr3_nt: TGCGCCAGCAGACTAGAACCGACTAGGATCGGGTACAATGAGCAGTTCTTC

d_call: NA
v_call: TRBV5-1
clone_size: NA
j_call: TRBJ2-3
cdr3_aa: CASSLAMRGRTDTQYF
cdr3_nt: TGCGCCAGCAGCTTGGCGATGCGGGGGCGCACAGATACGCAGTATTTT

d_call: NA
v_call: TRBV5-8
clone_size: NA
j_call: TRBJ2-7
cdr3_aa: CASSLARGSEQYF
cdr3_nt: TGTGCCAGCAGCTTGGCCCGGGGGAGTGAGCAGTACTTC

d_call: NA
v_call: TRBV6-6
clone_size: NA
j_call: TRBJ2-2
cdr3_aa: CASIWDINTGELFF
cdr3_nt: TGTGCCAGCATCTGGGACATCAACACCGGGGAGCTGTTTTTT

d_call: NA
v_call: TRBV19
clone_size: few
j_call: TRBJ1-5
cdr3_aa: CASMGRGLDQPQHF
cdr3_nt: TGTGCCAGTATGGGCAGGGGATTAGATCAGCCCCAGCATTTT

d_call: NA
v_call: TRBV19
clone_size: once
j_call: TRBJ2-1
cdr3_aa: CASSMTRFGEQFF
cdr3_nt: TGTGCCAGTAGTATGACTAGGTTCGGTGAGCAGTTCTTC

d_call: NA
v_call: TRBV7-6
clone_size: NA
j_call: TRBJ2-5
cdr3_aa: CASRRSGMREETQYF
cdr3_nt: TGTGCCAGCAGGCGCTCTGGGATGAGGGAGGAGACCCAGTACTTC

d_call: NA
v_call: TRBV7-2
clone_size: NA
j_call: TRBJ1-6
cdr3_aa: CASRRGRDSPLHF
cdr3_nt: TGTGCCAGTAGAAGGGGTCGGGATTCACCCCTCCACTTT

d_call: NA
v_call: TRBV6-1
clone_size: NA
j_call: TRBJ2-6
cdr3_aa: CASSEKASGANVLTF
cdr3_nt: TGTGCCAGCAGTGAGAAGGCCTCTGGGGCCAACGTCCTGACTTTC

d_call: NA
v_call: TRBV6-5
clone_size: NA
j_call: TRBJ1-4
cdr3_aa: CASSSPPEKLFF
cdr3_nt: TGTGCCAGCAGTTCCCCTCCAGAAAAACTGTTTTTT

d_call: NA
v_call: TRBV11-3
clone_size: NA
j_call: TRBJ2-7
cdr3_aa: CASSLDVPVQYF
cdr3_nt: TGTGCCAGCAGCTTAGATGTGCCGGTGCAGTACTTC

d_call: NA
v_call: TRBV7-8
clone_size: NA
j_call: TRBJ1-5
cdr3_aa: CASSSQPQHF
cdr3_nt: TGTGCCAGCAGCTCTCAGCCCCAGCATTTT

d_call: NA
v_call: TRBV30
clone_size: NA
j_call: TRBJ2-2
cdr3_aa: CAWMETGELFF
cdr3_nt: TGTGCCTGGATGGAGACCGGGGAGCTGTTTTTT

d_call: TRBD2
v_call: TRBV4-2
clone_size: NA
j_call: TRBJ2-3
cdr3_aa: CASSQDLRGSTDTQYF
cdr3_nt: TGTGCCAGCAGCCAAGATTTGCGGGGGAGCACAGATACGCAGTATTTT

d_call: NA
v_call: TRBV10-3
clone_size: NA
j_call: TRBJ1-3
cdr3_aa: CATARGLSGNTIYF
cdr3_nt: TGTGCCACCGCCAGGGGCCTCTCTGGAAACACCATATATTTT

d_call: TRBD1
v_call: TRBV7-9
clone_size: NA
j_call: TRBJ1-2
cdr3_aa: CASSPQGGYGYTF
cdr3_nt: TGTGCCAGCAGCCCACAGGGGGGTTATGGCTACACCTTC

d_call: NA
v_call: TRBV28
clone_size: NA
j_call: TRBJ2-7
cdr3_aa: CASSPPPPGTTYEQYF
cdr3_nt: TGTGCCAGCAGTCCACCCCCACCTGGGACAACCTACGAGCAGTACTTC

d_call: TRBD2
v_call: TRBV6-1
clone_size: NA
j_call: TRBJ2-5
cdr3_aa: CASSERARGLAQETQYF
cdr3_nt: TGTGCCAGCAGTGAACGGGCCAGGGGACTAGCTCAAGAGACCCAGTACTTC

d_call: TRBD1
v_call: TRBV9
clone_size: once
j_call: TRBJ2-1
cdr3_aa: CASSPRDRVDNEQFF
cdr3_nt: TGTGCCAGCAGCCCCCGGGACAGGGTCGACAATGAGCAGTTCTTC

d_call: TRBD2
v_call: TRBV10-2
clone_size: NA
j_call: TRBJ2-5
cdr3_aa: CASRASGGQETQYF
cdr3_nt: TGCGCCAGCAGGGCTAGCGGGGGACAAGAGACCCAGTACTTC

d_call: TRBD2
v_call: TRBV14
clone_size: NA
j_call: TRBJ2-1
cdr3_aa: CASSQDTGGYNNEQFF
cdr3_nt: TGTGCCAGCAGCCAAGATACGGGAGGGTATAACAATGAGCAGTTCTTC

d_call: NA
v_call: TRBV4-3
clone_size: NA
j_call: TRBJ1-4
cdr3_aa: CASSQFRGSNEKLFF
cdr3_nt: TGCGCCAGCAGCCAGTTTCGGGGCTCTAATGAAAAACTGTTTTTT

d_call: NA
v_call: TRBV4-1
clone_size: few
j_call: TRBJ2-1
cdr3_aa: CASSQVDIISYNEQFF
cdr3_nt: TGCGCCAGCAGCCAAGTTGACATTATCTCCTACAATGAGCAGTTCTTC

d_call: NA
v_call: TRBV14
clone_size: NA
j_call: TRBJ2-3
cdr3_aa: CASSPTAGLTDTQYF
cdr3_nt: TGTGCCAGCAGCCCGACCGCCGGTCTCACAGATACGCAGTATTTT

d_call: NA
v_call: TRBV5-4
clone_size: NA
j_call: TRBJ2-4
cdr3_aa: CASSQDFSGRDIQYF
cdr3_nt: TGTGCCAGCAGCCAAGATTTCTCGGGGAGAGACATTCAGTACTTC

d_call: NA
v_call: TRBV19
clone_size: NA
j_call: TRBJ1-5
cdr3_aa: CASTPMLAGRGQPQHF
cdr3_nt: TGTGCCAGTACCCCCATGTTAGCAGGGCGGGGGCAGCCCCAGCATTTT

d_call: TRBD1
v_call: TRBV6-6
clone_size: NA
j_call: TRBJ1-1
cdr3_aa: CASSYSRTGHTEAFF
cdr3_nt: TGTGCCAGCAGTTACTCACGGACAGGGCATACTGAAGCTTTCTTT

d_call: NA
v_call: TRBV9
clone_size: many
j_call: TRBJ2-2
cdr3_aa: CASSATFGTGELFF
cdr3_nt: TGTGCCAGCAGCGCCACCTTCGGAACCGGGGAGCTGTTTTTT

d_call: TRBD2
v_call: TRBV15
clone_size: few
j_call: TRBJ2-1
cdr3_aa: CAVNILDSGRSDEQFF
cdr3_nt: TGTGCCGTAAACATTCTCGATAGCGGGAGATCGGATGAGCAGTTCTTC

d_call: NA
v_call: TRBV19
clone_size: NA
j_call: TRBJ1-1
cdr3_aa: CASSVGYNTEAFF
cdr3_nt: TGTGCCAGTAGTGTCGGATACAACACTGAAGCTTTCTTT

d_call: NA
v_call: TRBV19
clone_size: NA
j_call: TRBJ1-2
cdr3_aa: CASSIQNYGYTF
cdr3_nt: TGTGCCAGTAGTATACAAAACTATGGCTACACCTTC

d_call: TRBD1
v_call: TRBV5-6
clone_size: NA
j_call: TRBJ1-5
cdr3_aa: CASSGQEINQPQHF
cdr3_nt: TGTGCCAGCAGCGGACAGGAGATTAATCAGCCCCAGCATTTT

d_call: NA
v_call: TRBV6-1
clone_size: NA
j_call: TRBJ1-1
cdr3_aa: CASSEAPSGYAEGEAFF
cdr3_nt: TGTGCCAGCAGTGAAGCCCCTTCGGGGTACGCCGAGGGTGAAGCTTTCTTT

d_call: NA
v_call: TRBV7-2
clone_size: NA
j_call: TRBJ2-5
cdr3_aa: CASTSEAEQETQYF
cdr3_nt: TGTGCCAGCACCTCCGAAGCAGAACAAGAGACCCAGTACTTC

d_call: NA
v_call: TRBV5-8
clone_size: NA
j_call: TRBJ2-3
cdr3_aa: CASSFEGYTQYF
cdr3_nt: TGTGCCAGCAGCTTCGAGGGCTATACGCAGTATTTT

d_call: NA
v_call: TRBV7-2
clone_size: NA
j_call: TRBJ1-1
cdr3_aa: CASSTRQAGALNTEAFF
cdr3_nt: TGTGCCAGCAGCACGAGACAGGCAGGGGCCTTAAACACTGAAGCTTTCTTT

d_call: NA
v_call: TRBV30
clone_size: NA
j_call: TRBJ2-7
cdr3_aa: CAWSGVTYEQYF
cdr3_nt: TGTGCCTGGAGTGGGGTAACCTACGAGCAGTACTTC

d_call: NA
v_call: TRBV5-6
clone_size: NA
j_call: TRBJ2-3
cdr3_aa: CASSLLGTDTQYF
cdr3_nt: TGTGCCAGCAGCCTACTGGGGACAGATACGCAGTATTTT